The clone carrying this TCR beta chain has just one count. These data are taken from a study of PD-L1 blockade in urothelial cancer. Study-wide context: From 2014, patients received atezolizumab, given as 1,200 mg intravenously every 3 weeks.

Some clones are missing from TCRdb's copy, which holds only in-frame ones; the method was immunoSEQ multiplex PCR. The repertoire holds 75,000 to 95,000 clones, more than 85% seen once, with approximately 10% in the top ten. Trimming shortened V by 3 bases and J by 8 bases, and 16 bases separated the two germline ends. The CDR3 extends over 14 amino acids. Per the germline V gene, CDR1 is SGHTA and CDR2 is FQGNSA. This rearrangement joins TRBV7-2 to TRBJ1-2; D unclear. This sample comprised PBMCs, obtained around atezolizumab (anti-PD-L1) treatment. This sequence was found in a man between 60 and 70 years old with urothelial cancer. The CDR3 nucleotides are TGTGCCAGCAGCTTCTCCGGAGGCCCAGGAGGCTACACCTTC. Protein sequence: CASSFSGGPGGYTF.